Listed below are T cell receptor beta chains from one sample, sequenced in a study of graft-versus-host responses after intestinal transplantation. The method was immunoSEQ multiplex PCR; TCRdb's version includes in-frame clones alone and lacks a portion of them. The sample has under 100,000 clones, 90% to 95% seen once; the top ten hold 1% to 1.4%. No cognate antigen is known for these TCRs. The input for sequencing was unstimulated CD8+ T cells sorted from spleen or lymph node cells, taken before transplant. All receptors come from a human donor who was the organ donor for an intestinal transplant. CDR3s include the opening cysteine and the closing phenylalanine or tryptophan. Fields, in order: V gene, J gene, CDR3 protein.

v_call: TRBV4-2; j_call: TRBJ1-4; cdr3_aa: CASSQDVWGRGNEKLFF
v_call: TRBV10-1; j_call: TRBJ1-2; cdr3_aa: CASSDGQPNYGYTF
v_call: TRBV2; j_call: TRBJ2-5; cdr3_aa: CATKPDLIAGGQETQYF
v_call: TRBV30; j_call: TRBJ1-5; cdr3_aa: CAWSEVQVNQPQHF
v_call: TRBV30; j_call: TRBJ1-5; cdr3_aa: CAWSSLSNQPQHF
v_call: TRBV2; j_call: TRBJ2-7; cdr3_aa: CASSRYRVSYEQYF
v_call: TRBV19; j_call: TRBJ1-1; cdr3_aa: CASSIVSGGPEAFF
v_call: TRBV6-1; j_call: TRBJ1-5; cdr3_aa: CASSRGGGVQPQHF
v_call: TRBV5-1; j_call: TRBJ1-2; cdr3_aa: CASSFGSNYGYTF
v_call: TRBV11-3; j_call: TRBJ2-5; cdr3_aa: CASSLRGGQETQYF
v_call: TRBV15; j_call: TRBJ2-2; cdr3_aa: CATSGDLTSGRAAGELFF
v_call: TRBV7-3; j_call: TRBJ2-1; cdr3_aa: CASSYDYPNEQFF
v_call: TRBV2; j_call: TRBJ2-5; cdr3_aa: CASSFPGTSGTQISSVETQYF
v_call: TRBV7-9; j_call: TRBJ2-1; cdr3_aa: CASSLWTSSEDEQFF
v_call: TRBV28; j_call: TRBJ1-1; cdr3_aa: CASNGGLYTEAFF
v_call: TRBV4-3; j_call: TRBJ2-2; cdr3_aa: CASSQEEVAGRWVGELFF
v_call: TRBV9; j_call: TRBJ2-1; cdr3_aa: CASSVGGGSGNEQFF
v_call: TRBV10-3; j_call: TRBJ2-1; cdr3_aa: CAISESPASGSYNEQFF
v_call: TRBV19; j_call: TRBJ1-6; cdr3_aa: CASTTRRGAQTPLHF
v_call: TRBV4-3; j_call: TRBJ1-5; cdr3_aa: CASSQDPGVQPQHF
v_call: TRBV5-4; j_call: TRBJ1-1; cdr3_aa: CASSLLQGLEAFF
v_call: TRBV18; j_call: TRBJ1-2; cdr3_aa: CASSPSRGFMGYTF
v_call: TRBV30; j_call: TRBJ2-7; cdr3_aa: CAWSPRGGIYEQYF
v_call: TRBV11-2; j_call: TRBJ1-2; cdr3_aa: CASSPLGGALYGYTF
v_call: TRBV28; j_call: TRBJ2-7; cdr3_aa: CASSSGQGTYEQYF
v_call: TRBV19; j_call: TRBJ1-4; cdr3_aa: CASSNYENREKLFF
v_call: TRBV10-1; j_call: TRBJ2-7; cdr3_aa: CAGPTGRHYEQYF
v_call: TRBV29-1; j_call: TRBJ2-5; cdr3_aa: CSMTGLETQYF
v_call: TRBV28; j_call: TRBJ1-5; cdr3_aa: CASSFPTSGIWQPQHF
v_call: TRBV28; j_call: TRBJ2-1; cdr3_aa: CASTLAGGPDEQFF
v_call: TRBV6-5; j_call: TRBJ2-7; cdr3_aa: CASSYGGGIHEQYF
v_call: TRBV20-1; j_call: TRBJ2-7; cdr3_aa: CPLVGGMTEYF
v_call: TRBV2; j_call: TRBJ1-1; cdr3_aa: CASSAQEWVEGTEAFF
v_call: TRBV10-3; j_call: TRBJ1-5; cdr3_aa: CAISDQKAQGTHF
v_call: TRBV9; j_call: TRBJ2-3; cdr3_aa: CASSPAPDGTGGTQYF
v_call: TRBV10-3; j_call: TRBJ2-1; cdr3_aa: CATLGGGLTYNEQFF
v_call: TRBV28; j_call: TRBJ2-7; cdr3_aa: CASSSRLAEYEQYF
v_call: TRBV27; j_call: TRBJ2-6; cdr3_aa: CASSLGRGAGANVLTF
v_call: TRBV7-9; j_call: TRBJ2-1; cdr3_aa: CASSPGPLAGEFYNEQFF
v_call: TRBV29-1; j_call: TRBJ2-5; cdr3_aa: CSVEGGQTTGSFQETQYF
v_call: TRBV6-6; j_call: TRBJ2-2; cdr3_aa: CASQGAGELFF
v_call: TRBV15; j_call: TRBJ2-1; cdr3_aa: CATAAGTDEQFF
v_call: TRBV29-1; j_call: TRBJ2-7; cdr3_aa: CSVGQGNYEQYF
v_call: TRBV7-2; j_call: TRBJ2-7; cdr3_aa: CASSFSGTLLGQYF
v_call: TRBV2; j_call: TRBJ2-1; cdr3_aa: CASRKEVQRVTTGDEQFF
v_call: TRBV19; j_call: TRBJ1-2; cdr3_aa: CASNPTGGDYGYTF
v_call: TRBV9; j_call: TRBJ2-3; cdr3_aa: CASSVGRREGADTQYF
v_call: TRBV27; j_call: TRBJ2-7; cdr3_aa: CASRGTEEYEQYF
v_call: TRBV27; j_call: TRBJ2-5; cdr3_aa: CASSLFGAGDGETQYF
v_call: TRBV7-9; j_call: TRBJ1-1; cdr3_aa: CASSYAGTGVGSEAFF
v_call: TRBV4-1; j_call: TRBJ1-2; cdr3_aa: CASLGKRGGYTF
v_call: TRBV30; j_call: TRBJ2-1; cdr3_aa: CAWSPPGTGGEEQFF